A single sample is the source of the 23 T cell receptor beta chains below, sequenced in a study of blood T cell repertoires in COVID-19. TCRdb keeps only in-frame clones here, not all; method: immunoSEQ multiplex PCR. The repertoire holds roughly 300,000 clones, with roughly nine tenths as singletons. Sequenced sample: peripheral blood. The receptors derive from a woman in her thirties with COVID-19, enrolled during active disease.

V is TRBV19 and J is TRBJ2-7; D is possibly TRBD1 (5 bases). V lost 3 bases and J lost 3, with 9 bases in between. Germline CDR1 is LNHDA and CDR2 is SQIVND (reference sequence). The CDR3 contains 13 residues. CDR3 DNA sequence: TGTGCCAGTAGTATGGGGCCAGTCTACGAGCAGTACTTC. Translation gives CASSMGPVYEQYF.

The chain is built from TRBV3-1 (or the pseudogene TRBV3-2) and TRBJ2-1, with a weak D call TRBD2 (6 bases). This CDR3 has 17 amino acids. The germline CDR1 and CDR2 sequences are LGHDT and YNNKEL (reference sequence). V was cut by 4 bases and J by 5 bases, with 21 bases left in between. The chain's CDR3 is CASSPRWAGTEHNEQFF. The CDR3 nucleotides are TGTGCCAGCAGCCCGCGATGGGCGGGAACAGAACACAATGAGCAGTTCTTC.

In the case of this clone: A much larger clone differs by one base, so this may be a read error. The chain employs TRBV2 and TRBJ2-7; 9 bases match TRBD1. Germline assignment: CDR1 SNHLY and CDR2 FYNNEI. J gave up 3 bases and V 6 bases, and 0 bases lay outside the gene matches. This CDR3 region has 12 residues. CDR3 protein: CASRTGGYEQYF. For the CDR3, the DNA is TGTGCCAGCAGGACAGGGGGCTACGAGCAGTACTTC.

The chain is built from TRBV3-1 (or the pseudogene TRBV3-2) and TRBJ1-4; D perhaps matches TRBD1 (6 bases). The CDR3 runs 13 residues. The germline gives CDR1 LGHDT, CDR2 YNNKEL (reference sequence). V lost 5 bases to trimming and J lost 5 bases, with 9 bases between them. CDR3 sequence (DNA): TGTGCCAGCAGCGCCCAGGGGAATGAAAAACTGTTTTTT. It is translated as CASSAQGNEKLFF.

This sequence joins TRBV28 and TRBJ1-2, with 7 bases fitting TRBD1. In germline, CDR1 is MDHEN, CDR2 SYDVKM. With 5 bases clipped from V and 3 bases from J, the junction kept 6 bases outside the gene matches. The CDR3 consists of 14 residues. CDR3 sequence reads: CASSPPDRDYGYTF. The CDR3 DNA sequence: TGTGCCAGCAGTCCCCCCGACAGGGACTATGGCTACACCTTC.

This chain uses TRBV6-5 with TRBJ1-3; perhaps TRBD1 as D (5 bases). V gave up 5 bases and J gave up 1 base, with 12 bases separating them. The CDR3 sequence is 15 residues long. Per germline, CDR1 MNHEY and CDR2 SVGAGI. The CDR3 loop reads CASSPGGGSGNTIYF. CDR3 nucleotide sequence: TGTGCCAGCAGTCCCGGGGGGGGGTCTGGAAACACCATATATTTT.

The rearrangement joins TRBV7-2 to TRBJ1-3; no clear D gene. Germline V lookup: CDR1 SGHTA, CDR2 FQGNSA. V was shortened by 1 base and J by 0 bases, with 7 bases between the two germline ends. The CDR3 sequence is 15 residues long. Written as DNA, the CDR3 is TGTGCCAGCAGCTTAGACTGGAGCTCTGGAAACACCATATATTTT. Translating it yields CASSLDWSSGNTIYF.

The chain combines TRBV15 with TRBJ2-7; D may be TRBD1 (7 bases). Germline CDR1 is LNHNV and CDR2 is YYDKDF (reference sequence). This CDR3 is built from 14 residues. V was pared by 1 base and J by 6 bases, with 13 bases between. This CDR3 is CATSRGSGGLEQYF. The CDR3 DNA follows: TGTGCCACCAGCAGAGGGTCAGGGGGGCTCGAGCAGTACTTC.

The gene calls are TRBV12-3 or TRBV12-4 and TRBJ1-2, with D tentatively TRBD1 (5 bases). This CDR3 spans 13 amino acids. The V gene lost 2 bases and the J gene lost 6 bases, with 10 bases spanning the gap. The CDR3 sequence is CASSLQGNNGYTF. For the CDR3, the DNA is TGTGCCAGCAGTTTACAGGGAAACAATGGCTACACCTTC.

This clone was picked up one time. The rearrangement links TRBV20-1 to TRBJ1-2, with D unresolved. Germline V gives CDR1 DFQATT, CDR2 SNEGSKA (reference sequence). V was pared by 3 bases and J by 4 bases, with 6 bases between. This CDR3 contains 11 residues. Written as DNA, the CDR3 is TGCAGTGCTAGTGTTCTCTATGGCTACACCTTC. Protein sequence: CSASVLYGYTF.

This sequence joins TRBV5-1 and TRBJ2-1, with D possibly being TRBD1 (6 bases). Germline lookup yields CDR1 SGHRS and CDR2 YFSETQ. V lost 0 bases and J 0 bases, leaving 19 bases between the germline ends. The length of the CDR3 is 19 residues. CDR3 nucleotides: TGCGCCAGCAGCTTGGTTGGCACCGGGACACCGAGCTCCTACAATGAGCAGTTCTTC. It encodes CASSLVGTGTPSSYNEQFF.

The J gene is TRBJ2-5, the V gene TRBV4-1; possibly TRBD1 for D (5 bases). With 0 bases removed from V and 5 bases from J, the gap between germline ends came to 19 bases. The germline V gene encodes CDR1 MGHRA and CDR2 YSYEKL. There are 17 residues in the CDR3. CDR3 sequence (DNA): TGCGCCAGCAGCCAAGATGCAGGGATAATATCTGTGGAGACCCAGTACTTC. It encodes CASSQDAGIISVETQYF.

Many counts were recorded for this clone. V is TRBV7-9 and J is TRBJ2-7, with 7 positions matching TRBD2. Germline V lookup: CDR1 SEHNR, CDR2 FQNEAQ (reference sequence). Unmatched junction bases numbered 7, after V lost 7 bases and J lost 4 bases. This CDR3 region has 13 residues. The CDR3 nucleotides read TGTGCCAGCAACGGGGACTACCATTACGAGCAGTACTTC. Amino acid sequence: CASNGDYHYEQYF.

The chain combines TRBV11-2 with TRBJ2-2; a weak D match, TRBD2 (5 bases). Germline-derived CDR1 and CDR2 are SGHAT and FQNNGV. The CDR3 totals 15 residues. V was pared by 2 bases and J by 7 bases, with 14 bases between. CDR3 amino acids: CASSLTSSSVGELFF. The CDR3 bases are TGTGCCAGCAGCTTAACTAGTAGTAGCGTCGGGGAGCTGTTTTTT.

The J gene is TRBJ2-5, the V gene TRBV12-3 or TRBV12-4; no reliable D call. Trimming pared 6 bases from V and 4 bases from J, leaving 6 bases between. This CDR3 has 11 amino acids. Written as DNA, the CDR3 is TGTGCCAGCAGGTACGGAGAGACCCAGTACTTC. Amino acid sequence: CASRYGETQYF.

The rearrangement links TRBV11-2 to TRBJ2-5; 14 nucleotides agree with TRBD2. This CDR3 contains 18 residues. V was clipped by 6 bases and J by 5 bases; unmatched bases: 14. CDR1 is SGHAT, CDR2 FQNNGV, per germline. The CDR3 spells CASSLTGTSGSRGETQYF. The CDR3 bases are TGTGCCAGCAGTCTCACCGGGACTAGCGGGAGTAGAGGGGAGACCCAGTACTTC.

The CDR3 sequence is CASRPDYGEQFF. CDR3 DNA: TGTGCCAGTAGACCTGACTACGGTGAGCAGTTCTTC. The V gene is TRBV19, the J gene TRBJ2-1; D might be TRBD2 (5 bases). This CDR3 comprises 12 residues. Trimming took off 6 bases at V and 9 bases at J, with 12 bases between the two ends. Germline lookup yields CDR1 LNHDA and CDR2 SQIVND (reference sequence).

This clone has only one observation. V gene TRBV2 combines with J gene TRBJ2-3, with 13 bases matching TRBD2. V dropped 8 bases and J dropped 4; count of bases not matched to a gene: 6. The CDR3 has 15 residues. Per germline, CDR1 SNHLY and CDR2 FYNNEI. The DNA of the CDR3 is TGTGCCAGCGGAGGACTAGCGGGAGTCGCAGATACGCAGTATTTT. Amino acids: CASGGLAGVADTQYF.

The V and J genes are TRBV20-1 and TRBJ1-5; 8 bases agree with TRBD1. The V gene's germline CDR1 is DFQATT and CDR2 SNEGSKA (reference sequence). V dropped 3 bases and J dropped 7; count of bases not matched to a gene: 2. This CDR3 comprises 12 residues. The CDR3 here is CSASAGGQPQHF. The CDR3 coding sequence is TGCAGTGCTAGTGCAGGGGGCCAGCCCCAGCATTTT.

The genes are TRBV12-3 or TRBV12-4 and TRBJ2-1, with 8 bases fitting TRBD2. This CDR3 is 13 amino acids long. J lost 15 bases, V lost 5 bases, and 12 bases had no gene match. The CDR3 nucleotides read TGTGCCAGCAGTCCACCCTCCCTAGCGGGCCCGTTCTTC. Its protein is CASSPPSLAGPFF.

This rearrangement joins TRBV7-2 to TRBJ1-2, with a possible D match to TRBD1 (6 bases). The CDR3 totals 15 residues. Deletions cut 1 base from V and 0 bases from J, with 9 bases between. Germline assignment: CDR1 SGHTA and CDR2 FQGNSA. The CDR3 sequence: CASSLDRQANYGYTF. The CDR3 DNA reads as TGTGCCAGCAGCTTAGACAGACAGGCTAACTATGGCTACACCTTC.

This clone was detected once. This chain links TRBV20-1 with TRBJ2-3; TRBD1 matches 7 bases. J gave up 11 bases and V 3 bases, and 5 bases lay outside the gene matches. The CDR3 is made up of 11 amino acids. From germline, CDR1 is DFQATT and CDR2 SNEGSKA (reference sequence). The CDR3 sequence: CSARGQGEQYF. The CDR3 DNA reads as TGCAGTGCTAGGGGTCAGGGGGAGCAGTATTTT.

This clone has a single count. This chain uses TRBV6-5 with TRBJ1-2; D perhaps matches TRBD1 (6 bases). Trimming shortened V by 5 bases and J by 4 bases, and 17 bases separated the two germline ends. CDR3 length: 15 amino acids. The germline V gene encodes CDR1 MNHEY and CDR2 SVGAGI. CDR3 bases: TGTGCCAGCAGTCTTTCGGACAGTGGAGGCTATGGCTACACCTTC. This translates into CASSLSDSGGYGYTF.